This record looks at one T cell receptor beta chain sequence and its context. The sample comes from a study of CD8 T cells in Susac syndrome. The ends were cut back, 1 base at V and 6 bases at J, with 9 bases in the middle. In germline, CDR1 is SEHNR, CDR2 FQNEAQ (reference sequence). The CDR3 length is 13 residues. Random hexamers primed reverse transcription of about 0.5 to 1 ug RNA. TCRdb re-called the immunoSEQ multiplex PCR reads through MiXCR, storing one row per CDR3 protein. The repertoire holds 150,000 to 190,000 distinct CDR3 sequences, with approximately 95% as singletons. The sample consisted of CD4+ T cells from PBMCs. This sequence originates from a human donor with Susac syndrome. The chain uses TRBV7-9 and TRBJ1-2, with D hard to call. CDR3 bases: TGTGCCAGCAGCTTAGACGAGAACGATGGCTACACCTTC. Protein: CASSLDENDGYTF.